Below are 25 T cell receptor beta chains sequenced from a single sample in a study of response to subunit inactivated influenza vaccine. Via MiXCR, TCRdb re-called the RT-PCR reads, giving one row per CDR3 protein. The table lists roughly 570,000 distinct CDR3 sequences, 10% to 15% of them singletons, with less than 15% in the top ten. This specimen consisted of PBMCs from blood, obtained 45 days after vaccination. All receptors come from a man aged 50-59 years who received an inactivated influenza vaccine.

The chain is built from TRBV11-2 and TRBJ2-7; 9 bases agree with TRBD1. Unmatched junction bases numbered 9, after V lost 2 bases and J lost 1 base. The CDR3 spans 17 residues. Germline lookup yields CDR1 SGHAT and CDR2 FQNNGV. CDR3: CASSLLGQGQGSYEQYF. CDR3 coding DNA: TGTGCCAGCAGCTTATTGGGGCAGGGACAGGGTTCCTACGAGCAGTACTTC.

This clonotype was seen more than once but under ten times. The gene calls are TRBV5-1 and TRBJ2-1, with no clear D. This CDR3 contains 16 residues. Trimming removed 0 bases at V and 8 bases at J, with 18 bases between. Germline CDR1 reads SGHRS; CDR2 reads YFSETQ. CDR3 in amino acids: CASSLGFPGLLDEQFF. As DNA, the CDR3 is TGCGCCAGCAGCTTGGGTTTCCCGGGTCTTTTGGATGAGCAGTTCTTC.

This rearrangement joins TRBV4-2 to TRBJ2-1; 14 nucleotides align to TRBD2. The length of the CDR3 is 20 residues. From germline, CDR1 is LGHNA and CDR2 YNFKEQ. With V trimmed by 0 bases and J by 2 bases, 9 bases remained unmatched. The CDR3 nucleotides are TGTGCCAGCAGCCAAGATTGGGTGGGACTAGCGGGAGAGGCCTACAATGAGCAGTTCTTC. Translating it yields CASSQDWVGLAGEAYNEQFF.

There are a few counts of this clonotype. The rearrangement uses TRBV10-3 and TRBJ2-2, with TRBD1 matching over 7 bases. Germline CDR1 and CDR2: ENHRY and SYGVKD. V shed 6 bases and J 6 bases; nucleotides not matched to a gene: 4. The CDR3 loop spans 13 amino acids. The CDR3 loop reads CAISDRAPGELFF. The DNA of the CDR3 is TGTGCCATCAGCGACAGGGCCCCCGGGGAGCTGTTTTTT.

The chain uses TRBV5-5 and TRBJ1-2; possible D gene TRBD1, 6 bases. CDR3 size: 16 residues. V lost 0 bases, J lost 7 bases, and 19 bases lay in between. Per germline, CDR1 SGHKS and CDR2 YYEKEE (reference sequence). The CDR3 spells CASSLAPGAVIGGYTF. CDR3 nucleotides: TGTGCCAGCAGCTTGGCCCCGGGGGCAGTAATAGGTGGCTACACCTTC.

Notes on this clonotype: This is likely a read error, given that the CDR3 carries no conserved phenylalanine or tryptophan at its end. V and J are TRBV18 and TRBJ1-1; D is undetermined. Germline V CDR1 and CDR2: KGHSH, LQKENI. The CDR3 length is 14 residues. Trimming shortened V by 4 bases and J by 1 base, and 10 bases separated the two germline ends. CDR3 amino acids: CASSQSASNTEAFL. The DNA for the CDR3 is TGTGCCAGCTCACAATCTGCGTCGAACACTGAAGCTTTCTTA.

This clonotype has a handful of counts. The chain links TRBV15 to TRBJ1-1; 8 bases map to TRBD1. The germline V gene encodes CDR1 LNHNV and CDR2 YYDKDF (reference sequence). The CDR3 is made up of 15 amino acids. V lost 1 base and J lost 6; bases outside the gene matches: 7. The CDR3 DNA follows: TGTGCCACCAGCAGAGCCAGACAGGGGATCGCTGAAGCTTTCTTT. This gives the protein CATSRARQGIAEAFF.

The sample holds a few counts of this clonotype. The J gene is TRBJ1-2, the V gene TRBV12-3 or TRBV12-4; the match to TRBD1 covers 8 bases. The CDR3 contains 15 residues. Trimming at V came to 4 bases and at J to 3 bases, leaving 7 bases not matched to a gene. The CDR3 spells CASSSGQGGYYGYTF. In DNA, the CDR3 is TGTGCCAGCAGTTCCGGACAGGGAGGGTACTATGGCTACACCTTC.

The chain joins TRBV12-3 or TRBV12-4 to TRBJ2-7, with unresolved D. V dropped 2 bases and J dropped 0 bases, with 8 bases sitting between them. The CDR3 is 14 amino acids. DNA for the CDR3: TGTGCCAGCAGTTTATACATAAGCTCCTACGAGCAGTACTTC. This encodes CASSLYISSYEQYF.

This chain joins TRBV6-1 and TRBJ2-5; 7 bases agree with TRBD1. The CDR3 covers 15 residues. The V and J ends lost 7 bases and 2 bases, in that order; junction bases with no gene match: 10. CDR1 and CDR2 (germline): MNHNS, SASEGT. CDR3 region: CASKRGPHGQETQYF. The CDR3 DNA sequence: TGTGCCAGCAAAAGGGGGCCCCACGGGCAAGAGACCCAGTACTTC.

This clonotype was seen at least ten times. This chain links TRBV20-1 with TRBJ2-1; D possibly uses TRBD1 or TRBD2 (5 bases each). CDR1 and CDR2 (germline): DFQATT, SNEGSKA (reference sequence). The CDR3 sequence is 16 residues long. V was shortened by 0 bases and J by 5 bases, with 17 bases between the two germline ends. The DNA for the CDR3 is TGCAGTGCTAGAGATCTGGGGGAACACCTTAACAATGAGCAGTTCTTC. This codes for CSARDLGEHLNNEQFF.

The CDR3 region is CASSSLLGGAFF. The CDR3 DNA reads as TGTGCCAGCAGCTCCTTGTTGGGAGGGGCTTTCTTT. The chain recombines TRBV12-3 or TRBV12-4 with TRBJ1-1; D uncertain. V was trimmed by 6 bases and J by 11 bases, leaving 16 bases between them. CDR3 size: 12 residues.

This clonotype showed up just a few times. V and J are TRBV4-3 and TRBJ1-1; perhaps TRBD1 as D (5 bases). V was trimmed by 1 base and J by 4 bases, leaving 16 bases between them. The CDR3 covers 16 residues. The germline gives CDR1 LGHNA, CDR2 YSLEER. The CDR3 coding sequence is TGCGCCAGCAGCCAAGTCCCCCTGACAGAGGGCACTGAAGCTTTCTTT. It translates to CASSQVPLTEGTEAFF.

The V and J genes are TRBV24-1 and TRBJ2-6, with D unresolved. Germline V gives CDR1 KGHDR, CDR2 SFDVKD. V lost 3 bases, J lost 2 bases, and 10 bases lay in between. The CDR3 contains 16 residues. CDR3 residues: CATSDDDITGANVLTF. CDR3 in DNA: TGTGCCACCAGTGATGATGACATTACTGGGGCCAACGTCCTGACTTTC.

This clonotype was observed a handful of times. The chain couples TRBV19 to TRBJ1-1; D may be TRBD1 (6 bases). The germline V gene has CDR1 LNHDA and CDR2 SQIVND (reference sequence). The CDR3 has 16 residues. V dropped 5 bases and J dropped 1 base, with 17 bases sitting between them. CDR3: CASSASGTLKNTEAFF. CDR3 coding DNA: TGTGCCAGTAGTGCATCCGGGACACTTAAGAACACTGAAGCTTTCTTT.

This CDR3 is CAIRGSGLPYEQYF. CDR3 nucleotides: TGTGCCATCAGGGGGTCTGGTCTTCCCTACGAGCAGTACTTC. This rearrangement joins TRBV10-3 to TRBJ2-7; D gene ambiguous. CDR3 length: 14 residues. In germline, CDR1 is ENHRY, CDR2 SYGVKD. The V gene lost 6 bases and the J gene lost 2 bases, with 14 bases spanning the gap.

There are many counts of this clonotype. DNA for the CDR3: TGCGCCAGCAGCTTGGGAGCCGGGACAGGTGGAAACGAGCAGTACTTC. As protein: CASSLGAGTGGNEQYF. V usage is TRBV5-1 and J usage is TRBJ2-7; 8 bases match TRBD1. This CDR3 is built from 16 residues. Germline V gives CDR1 SGHRS, CDR2 YFSETQ. Losses at the gene ends were 0 bases for V and 5 bases for J; bases not matched to a gene: 10.

This clonotype was observed many times. This sequence joins TRBV14 and TRBJ2-1; 9 bases agree with TRBD2. Per the germline V gene, CDR1 is SGHDN and CDR2 is FVKESK. The CDR3 runs 16 residues. Trimming removed 1 base from V and 0 bases from J; junction bases left unmatched: 1. CDR3 protein: CASSQASGTSYNEQFF. CDR3 DNA sequence: TGTGCCAGCAGCCAAGCTAGCGGGACCTCCTACAATGAGCAGTTCTTC.

This clonotype was found a few times. This chain uses TRBV5-6 with TRBJ2-4, with D hard to call. Germline CDR1 and CDR2: SGHDT and YYEEEE. The CDR3 consists of 14 residues. V lost 4 bases and J lost 1, with 9 bases in between. CDR3 sequence: CASSVRIAKNIQYF. The DNA of the CDR3 is TGTGCCAGCAGCGTACGGATTGCCAAAAACATTCAGTACTTC.

This clonotype was seen a few times. The rearrangement joins TRBV12-3 or TRBV12-4 to TRBJ2-1; 10 bases are shared with TRBD1. V was pared by 6 bases and J by 8 bases, with 7 bases of the junction left unmatched. The CDR3 consists of 14 residues. CDR3 amino acids: CASRDRDRGYEQFF. The CDR3 DNA reads TGTGCCAGCAGAGACCGGGACAGGGGTTATGAGCAGTTCTTC.

This clonotype was seen a few times. This chain connects TRBV7-9 to TRBJ2-1; D unresolved. Germline V CDR1 and CDR2: SEHNR, FQNEAQ (reference sequence). The CDR3 is made up of 15 amino acids. V was trimmed by 4 bases and J by 4 bases, leaving 14 bases between them. The CDR3 sequence: CASSSIGSRYNEQFF. CDR3 sequence (DNA): TGTGCCAGCAGCTCCATAGGGTCCAGGTACAATGAGCAGTTCTTC.

Only a few counts were recorded for this clonotype. J is TRBJ2-1 and V is TRBV7-2, with 8 bases matching TRBD2. The CDR3 length is 16 residues. Losses at the gene ends were 3 bases for V and 15 bases for J; bases not matched to a gene: 19. Germline V gene data show CDR1 as SGHTA and CDR2 as FQGNSA. Written as DNA, the CDR3 is TGTGCCAGCAGCTTGGATCGGGGGGGACTGATGTCCTTTGTGTTCTTC. Its translation is CASSLDRGGLMSFVFF.

There are many counts of this clonotype. The V and J genes are TRBV12-3 or TRBV12-4 and TRBJ2-5; D remains ambiguous. The CDR3 covers 14 residues. V lost 3 bases to trimming and J lost 7 bases, with 15 bases between them. This CDR3 reads CASSFQAGFVTQYF. The CDR3 DNA follows: TGTGCCAGCAGTTTTCAGGCCGGGTTTGTGACCCAGTACTTC.

CDR3 residues: CAISKGGQPQHF. DNA for the CDR3: TGTGCCATCTCCAAAGGCGGTCAGCCCCAGCATTTT. This chain connects TRBV10-3 to TRBJ1-5, with D unclear. V lost 8 bases and J lost 6, with 11 bases in between. Germline values: CDR1 ENHRY, CDR2 SYGVKD. This CDR3 is 12 amino acids long.

V is TRBV20-1 and J is TRBJ2-3; TRBD1 might be the D (6 bases). Trimming removed 3 bases from V and 2 bases from J, with 15 bases in between. CDR1 DFQATT and CDR2 SNEGSKA come from the germline V gene (reference sequence). The CDR3 extends over 15 amino acids. The CDR3 sequence: CSASGQSGFTDTQYF. Written as DNA, the CDR3 is TGCAGTGCTAGCGGACAGTCCGGATTCACAGATACGCAGTATTTT.